This entry features one TCR beta chain sequence. This sample was included in a study of control samples from healthy donors and cancer patients. V dropped 3 bases and J dropped 6; count of bases not matched to a gene: 6. The CDR3 totals 14 residues. The germline V gene has CDR1 MNHEY and CDR2 SVGEGT. Produced via immunoSEQ multiplex PCR; TCRdb's table is partial and in-frame only. The sample has roughly 45,000 clones, 65% to 90% seen once. The material sequenced was PBMCs. The clonotype originates from a woman in her forties or fifties with lung cancer. The chain links TRBV6-2 or TRBV6-3 to TRBJ1-2, with 8 positions matching TRBD1. CDR3 residues: CASSYTPGGNGYTF. Here the CDR3 DNA reads TGTGCCAGCAGTTATACTCCAGGGGGCAATGGCTACACCTTC.